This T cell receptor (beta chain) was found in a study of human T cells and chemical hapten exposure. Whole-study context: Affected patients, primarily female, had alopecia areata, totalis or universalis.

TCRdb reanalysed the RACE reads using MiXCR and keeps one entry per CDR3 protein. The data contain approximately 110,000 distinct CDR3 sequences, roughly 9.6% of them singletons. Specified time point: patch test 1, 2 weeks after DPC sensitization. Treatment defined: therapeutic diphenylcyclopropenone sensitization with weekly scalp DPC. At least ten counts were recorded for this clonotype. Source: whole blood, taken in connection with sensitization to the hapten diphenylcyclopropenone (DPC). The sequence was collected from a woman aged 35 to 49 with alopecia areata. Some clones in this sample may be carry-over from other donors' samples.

The CDR3 DNA reads TGCGCCAGCAGCCAAGATCCCCCAGTCCTTTCGGGCGAGCAGTACTTC. This encodes CASSQDPPVLSGEQYF. The chain uses TRBV4-1 and TRBJ2-7; D not resolved. The CDR3 extends over 16 amino acids. Trimming took 0 bases from V and 6 from J, leaving 18 bases between them. CDR1 and CDR2 (germline): MGHRA, YSYEKL.